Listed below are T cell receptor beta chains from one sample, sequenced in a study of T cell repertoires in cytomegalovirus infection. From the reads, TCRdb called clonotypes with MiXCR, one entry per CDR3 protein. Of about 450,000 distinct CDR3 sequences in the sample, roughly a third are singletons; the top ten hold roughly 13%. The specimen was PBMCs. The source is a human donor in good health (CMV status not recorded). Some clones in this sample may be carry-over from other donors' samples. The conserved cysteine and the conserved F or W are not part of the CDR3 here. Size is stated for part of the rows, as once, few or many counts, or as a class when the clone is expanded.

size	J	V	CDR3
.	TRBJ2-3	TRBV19	ASSSGPAREDTQY
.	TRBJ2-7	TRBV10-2	ASSDRSEQY
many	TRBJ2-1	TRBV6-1	ASARGGGHNEQF
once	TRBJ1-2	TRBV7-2	DSRTANYGYT
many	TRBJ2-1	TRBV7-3	ASSLSGGPSNEQF
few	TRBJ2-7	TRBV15	ATGDRDGSYEQY
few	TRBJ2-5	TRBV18	ASSPTSGYYQETQY
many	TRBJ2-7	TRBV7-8	ASSPTGILGEQY
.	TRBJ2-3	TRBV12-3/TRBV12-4	ASTSGGAADTQY
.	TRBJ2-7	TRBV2	AGWHGSYEQY
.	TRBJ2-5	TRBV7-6	ASSLSLLYQETQY
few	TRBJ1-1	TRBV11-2	ASSSMTGENTEAF
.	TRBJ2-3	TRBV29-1	SVDKTRRDTQY
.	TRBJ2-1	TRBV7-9	ASSNPTGNEQF
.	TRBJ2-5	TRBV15	ATSRTGKGQETQY
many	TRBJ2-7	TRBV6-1	ASSQPGQGISYEQY
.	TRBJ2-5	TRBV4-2	ASSQDGTGGETQY
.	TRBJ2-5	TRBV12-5	ASGLGHQREQY
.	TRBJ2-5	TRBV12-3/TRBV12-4	ASSFTGGWETQY
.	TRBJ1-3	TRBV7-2	ASSLVTSSGNTIY
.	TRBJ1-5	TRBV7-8	ASSLWDREMGNQPQH
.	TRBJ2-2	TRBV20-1	SARSFRGRMNTGELF
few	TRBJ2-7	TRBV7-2	ASSSRQSYEQY
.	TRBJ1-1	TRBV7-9	ASSTWGAASEAF
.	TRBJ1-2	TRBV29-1	SVHRTQAINYGYT
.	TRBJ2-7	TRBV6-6	ASTKNSQGASYEQY
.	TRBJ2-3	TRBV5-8	ASSLGQIRLEITDTQY
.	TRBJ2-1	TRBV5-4	ASSPGGGAGGGFEQF
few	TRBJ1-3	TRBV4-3	ASSQVLGVRGENTIY
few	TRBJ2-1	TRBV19	ASSAGSSYNEQF
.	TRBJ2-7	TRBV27	ASGQRQGFPYEQY
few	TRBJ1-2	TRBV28	ASNLPRANYGYT
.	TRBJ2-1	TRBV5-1	ASTDSGTGYNEQF
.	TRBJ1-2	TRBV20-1	SAEMTGKNYGYT
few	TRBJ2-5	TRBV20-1	SLRGETQY
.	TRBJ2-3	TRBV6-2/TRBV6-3	ARSFAGAPSTRKDTQY
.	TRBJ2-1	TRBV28	ASSSPRGAGYNEQF
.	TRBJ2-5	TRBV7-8	ASSYRDYLETQY
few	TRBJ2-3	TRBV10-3	AARGRTTTDTQY
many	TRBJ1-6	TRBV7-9	ASSSTGTGWNSPLH
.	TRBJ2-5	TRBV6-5	ASSYFAVGTQY
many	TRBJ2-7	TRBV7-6	ASSLDQLRVQY